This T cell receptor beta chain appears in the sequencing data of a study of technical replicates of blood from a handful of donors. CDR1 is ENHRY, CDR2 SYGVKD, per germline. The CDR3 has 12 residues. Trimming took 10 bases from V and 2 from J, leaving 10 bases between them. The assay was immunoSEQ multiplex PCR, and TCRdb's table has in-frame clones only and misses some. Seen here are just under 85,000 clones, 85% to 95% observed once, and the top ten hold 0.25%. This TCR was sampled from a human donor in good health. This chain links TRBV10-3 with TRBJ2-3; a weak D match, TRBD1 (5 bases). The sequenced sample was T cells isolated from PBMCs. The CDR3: CATRQITDTQYF. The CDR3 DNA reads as TGTGCCACCCGACAGATCACAGATACGCAGTATTTT.